The 30 T cell receptor beta chains in this list originate from one sample, sequenced in a study of chemoradiotherapy in HPV16-positive cancers. The repertoire was sequenced with immunoSEQ multiplex PCR; TCRdb's copy has only in-frame clones and lacks some. Found here are about 1,400 clones, 87% of them singletons; the top ten hold over 3.5%. The source was tumor tissue, collected from a patient who underwent chemoradiotherapy. These TCRs come from a human donor with HPV-associated anogenital cancer.

This rearrangement joins TRBV7-8 to TRBJ2-3; the D gene is possibly TRBD2 (5 bases). This CDR3 is built from 15 residues. The V gene's germline CDR1 is SGHVS and CDR2 FQNEAQ. The V end was cut by 2 bases, the J end by 2 bases, with 11 bases between. In DNA, the CDR3 is TGTGCCAGCAGCTTATTTCAGCGGCCCACAGATACGCAGTATTTT. It codes for CASSLFQRPTDTQYF.

This clone was seen more than once but under ten times. The chain combines TRBV11-3 with TRBJ1-1, with TRBD1 matching over 11 bases. Germline CDR1 and CDR2: SGHNT and YENEEA. This CDR3 has 16 residues. Trimming took 5 bases from V and 4 from J; bases not matched to a gene: 9. CDR3 amino acids: CASSRPGQGVVTEAFF. CDR3 nucleotides: TGTGCCAGCAGCCGTCCGGGACAGGGGGTGGTCACTGAAGCTTTCTTT. Based on the CDR3 plus reference TRBV11-3 and TRBJ1-1, the full variable domain is EAGVVQSPRYKIIEKKQPVAFWCNPISGHNTLYWYLQNLGQGPELLIRYENEEAVDDSQLPKDRFSAERLKGVDSTLKIQPAELGDSAVYLCASSRPGQGVVTEAFFGQGTRLTVV.

The chain carries TRBV7-9 and TRBJ2-1; 10 nucleotides line up with TRBD1. This CDR3 has 16 amino acids. The germline V gene encodes CDR1 SEHNR and CDR2 FQNEAQ (reference sequence). J lost 8 bases, V lost 5 bases, and 12 bases had no gene match. The CDR3 region has the DNA TGTGCCAGCAGCCGGACAGGGGGGGGCGGGTTCCATGAGCAGTTCTTC. As protein: CASSRTGGGGFHEQFF.

V and J are TRBV10-3 and TRBJ2-7, with TRBD2 identical over 9 bases. This CDR3 comprises 14 residues. Losses at the gene ends were 6 bases for V and 2 bases for J; bases not matched to a gene: 5. Per germline, CDR1 ENHRY and CDR2 SYGVKD. This chain's CDR3 is CAIRMTSGTYEQYF. The CDR3 coding sequence is TGTGCCATCAGAATGACTAGCGGAACCTACGAGCAGTACTTC.

This chain joins TRBV12-5 and TRBJ1-3; D gene unclear. Trimming shortened V by 4 bases and J by 0 bases, and 7 bases separated the two germline ends. The CDR3 sequence is 14 residues long. Germline V lookup: CDR1 LGHNT, CDR2 FRNRAP. The CDR3 loop reads CASGSGSSGNTIYF. The CDR3 DNA reads as TGTGCTAGTGGTTCTGGCAGCTCTGGAAACACCATATATTTT.

The chain's CDR3 is CASSSIGVGIQYF. The CDR3 nucleotides are TGTGCCAGCAGCTCAATCGGCGTTGGCATTCAGTACTTC. The V call is TRBV11-2, the J call TRBJ2-4; D gene ambiguous. This CDR3 region has 13 residues. Germline assignment: CDR1 SGHAT and CDR2 FQNNGV. V shed 4 bases and J shed 9 bases, with 13 bases lying between them.

Details on this clone: This CDR3 is also generated by other DNA sequences in the sample. The rearrangement links TRBV20-1 to TRBJ2-7; D not certain. This CDR3 comprises 11 residues. Germline V gene lookup returns CDR1 DFQATT and CDR2 SNEGSKA (reference sequence). The V end was cut by 3 bases, the J end by 1 base, with 4 bases between. CDR3 loop: CSASGSYEQYF. The CDR3 DNA reads TGCAGTGCTAGTGGGTCCTACGAGCAGTACTTC.

The CDR3 loop reads CASSISFDRGLSEQFF. The CDR3 nucleotides are TGTGCCAGTAGTATAAGCTTCGACAGGGGGCTTAGTGAGCAGTTCTTC. The chain links TRBV19 to TRBJ2-1, with 10 bases lining up with TRBD1. Germline loops: CDR1 LNHDA, CDR2 SQIVND (reference sequence). The V and J ends lost 2 bases and 9 bases, in that order; junction bases with no gene match: 10. The CDR3 is 16 residues long.

This chain links TRBV5-1 with TRBJ2-3; a weak D match, TRBD1 (5 bases). Trimming took off 2 bases at V and 4 bases at J, with 8 bases between the two ends. Germline assignment: CDR1 SGHRS and CDR2 YFSETQ. The CDR3 runs to 13 residues. CDR3 DNA: TGCGCCAGCAGCTTCATCAGGGCAGATACGCAGTATTTT. Its protein product is CASSFIRADTQYF.

The chain combines TRBV12-2 with TRBJ2-3; the table gives TRBD1 as D, unverified against the DNA. TRBV12-2 counts as a pseudogene. The CDR3 is made up of 16 amino acids. CDR3 nucleotide sequence: TGTGCAAGTCGCTTAGTTTCCCGACAGGTAACAGATACGCAGTATTTT. Translation gives CASRLVSRQVTDTQYF.

This chain uses TRBV2 with TRBJ1-4, with D possibly being TRBD1 (6 bases). CDR3 length: 13 amino acids. Germline CDR1 and CDR2: SNHLY and FYNNEI. Between the trimmed V and J ends, which lost 8 bases and 3 bases, there was a span of 10 bases. The CDR3 loop reads CASRGAPNEKLFF. DNA for the CDR3: TGTGCCAGCCGGGGGGCCCCTAATGAAAAACTGTTTTTT.

V and J are TRBV5-1 and TRBJ1-4; D remains unclear. This CDR3 comprises 13 residues. V lost 4 bases and J lost 6, with 10 bases in between. CDR1 is SGHRS, CDR2 YFSETQ, per germline. DNA for the CDR3: TGCGCCAGCAGCGCTGTGACGGATGAAAAACTGTTTTTT. Protein sequence: CASSAVTDEKLFF.

This clone occurred once. The chain links TRBV7-8 to TRBJ2-5; D unclear. The V end was cut by 7 bases, the J end by 2 bases, with 8 bases between. The germline CDR1 and CDR2 sequences are SGHVS and FQNEAQ. The length of the CDR3 is 12 residues. The DNA of the CDR3 is TGTGCCAGCACCACCCATCAAGAGACCCAGTACTTC. It yields the protein CASTTHQETQYF.

This clone was detected a few times. The chain carries TRBV2 and TRBJ2-3; D unresolved. Germline V lookup: CDR1 SNHLY, CDR2 FYNNEI. The ends were cut back, 0 bases at V and 7 bases at J, with 5 bases in the middle. This CDR3 has 12 amino acids. CDR3 nucleotide sequence: TGTGCCAGCAGTGAAGCGGTGCATACGCAGTATTTT. It specifies CASSEAVHTQYF.

This clone was detected once. The rearrangement uses TRBV7-8 and TRBJ2-7; no definite D call. This CDR3 region has 15 residues. CDR1 is SGHVS and CDR2 is FQNEAQ in the germline V gene. V was pared by 1 base and J by 2 bases, with 12 bases between. The CDR3 here is CASSLVLDPTYEQYF. CDR3 DNA sequence: TGTGCCAGCAGCTTAGTTCTGGACCCTACCTACGAGCAGTACTTC.

This chain joins TRBV7-3 and TRBJ2-2; D is perhaps TRBD2 (6 bases). This CDR3 has 14 residues. Trimming took off 6 bases at V and 3 bases at J, with 11 bases between the two ends. CDR1 is SGHTA, CDR2 FQGTGA, per germline. The CDR3 DNA reads as TGTGCCAGCAGTCGGGACTGGTACACCGGGGAGCTGTTTTTT. Its translation is CASSRDWYTGELFF.

V gene TRBV6-1 combines with J gene TRBJ1-5; the match to TRBD1 covers 10 bases. Germline V gene sequence: CDR1 MNHNS, CDR2 SASEGT. The CDR3 consists of 15 residues. J gave up 3 bases and V 6 bases, and 5 bases lay outside the gene matches. The CDR3 is CASRADRGDNQPQHF. CDR3 nucleotide sequence: TGTGCCAGCAGGGCGGACAGGGGGGACAATCAGCCCCAGCATTTT.

The V and J genes are TRBV5-1 and TRBJ2-2; the match to TRBD2 covers 7 bases. The V segment lost 5 bases and the J segment 5 bases; nucleotides outside the gene matches: 3. This CDR3 contains 13 residues. Germline lookup yields CDR1 SGHRS and CDR2 YFSETQ. CDR3: CASRAGGTGELFF. CDR3 DNA sequence: TGCGCCAGCAGGGCCGGGGGGACCGGGGAGCTGTTTTTT.

This chain connects TRBV7-9 to TRBJ1-1; D ambiguous. Germline lookup yields CDR1 SEHNR and CDR2 FQNEAQ (reference sequence). The CDR3 length is 12 residues. The V end was cut by 7 bases, the J end by 1 base, with 7 bases between. Here the CDR3 reads CASKAANTEAFF. CDR3 DNA: TGTGCCAGCAAAGCAGCGAACACTGAAGCTTTCTTT. Full variable domain (missing parts from reference TRBV7-9 and TRBJ1-1): DTGVSQNPRHKITKRGQNVTFRCDPISEHNRLYWYRQTLGQGPEFLTYFQNEAQLEKSRLLSDRFSAERPKGSFSTLEIQRTEQGDSAMYLCASKAANTEAFFGQGTRLTVV.

DNA of the CDR3: TGCGCCAGCAGTCCCCTCAGGGATTCGGCCAACGTCCTGACTTTC. Translation: CASSPLRDSANVLTF. V is TRBV23-1 and J is TRBJ2-6; a weak D match, TRBD1 (5 bases). TRBV23-1 is placed among ORFs of uncertain function. Trimming removed 4 bases at V and 6 bases at J, with 13 bases between. The CDR3 has 15 amino acids.

This chain uses TRBV5-1 with TRBJ1-5; tentative D call: TRBD1 (6 bases). Germline assignment: CDR1 SGHRS and CDR2 YFSETQ. V gave up 4 bases and J gave up 4 bases, with 12 bases separating them. The CDR3 covers 14 residues. The CDR3 is CASSLRGGNQPQHF. CDR3 coding DNA: TGCGCCAGCAGCCTCAGGGGTGGGAATCAGCCCCAGCATTTT.

The J gene is TRBJ2-3, the V gene TRBV4-1, with TRBD1 matching over 7 bases. Trimming at V came to 4 bases and at J to 0 bases, leaving 10 bases not matched to a gene. Germline CDR1 and CDR2: MGHRA and YSYEKL. The CDR3 is 17 amino acids. The CDR3 DNA reads TGCGCCAGCAGCCCATCTTCGGGACAGCTTAGCACAGATACGCAGTATTTT. Amino acids: CASSPSSGQLSTDTQYF.

This sequence joins TRBV6-5 and TRBJ1-1; D perhaps matches TRBD1 (5 bases). The CDR3 loop spans 14 amino acids. The V end lost 5 bases, the J end lost 3 bases, and 13 bases lay between the germline ends. The germline CDR1 and CDR2 sequences are MNHEY and SVGAGI. CDR3 DNA sequence: TGTGCCAGCAGTCAAATGGGCAGGGACACTGAAGCTTTCTTT. Translating it yields CASSQMGRDTEAFF.

The rearrangement joins TRBV27 to TRBJ2-3; D possibly corresponds to TRBD1 (6 bases). This CDR3 is built from 15 residues. Germline V gene sequence: CDR1 MNHEY, CDR2 SMNVEV (reference sequence). V was pared by 6 bases and J by 2 bases, with 15 bases between. The CDR3 region is CASRLGQINTDTQYF. In DNA form, the CDR3 reads TGTGCCAGCAGGTTGGGACAAATAAACACAGATACGCAGTATTTT.

This chain joins TRBV7-9 and TRBJ2-1; 11 nucleotides agree with TRBD2. The length of the CDR3 is 17 residues. Germline trimming cut 5 bases from V and 5 bases from J; bases unmatched to any gene: 11. Germline loops: CDR1 SEHNR, CDR2 FQNEAQ (reference sequence). This CDR3 is CASSRRMGTSGHNEQFF. CDR3 in DNA: TGTGCCAGCAGCCGCCGGATGGGGACTAGCGGACACAATGAGCAGTTCTTC.

The V gene is TRBV4-1, the J gene TRBJ1-1; D perhaps matches TRBD1 (5 bases). The germline gives CDR1 MGHRA, CDR2 YSYEKL. With 0 bases removed from V and 0 bases from J, the gap between germline ends came to 11 bases. The CDR3 is made up of 16 amino acids. The CDR3 spells CASSQESRQMNTEAFF. CDR3 DNA: TGCGCCAGCAGCCAAGAATCAAGACAGATGAACACTGAAGCTTTCTTT.

The sample holds one count of this clone. The chain couples TRBV7-2 to TRBJ2-1; D is possibly TRBD2 (7 bases). This CDR3 comprises 15 residues. Trimming pared 0 bases from V and 3 bases from J, leaving 9 bases between. Germline V gene data show CDR1 as SGHTA and CDR2 as FQGNSA. CDR3 bases: TGTGCCAGCAGCTTAGCGGGGGGGCTCTACAATGAGCAGTTCTTC. This sequence encodes CASSLAGGLYNEQFF.

V and J are TRBV18 and TRBJ1-4, with D unclear. The CDR3 runs to 13 residues. Trimming left V 1 base short and J 8 bases short, with 8 bases between. Per the germline V gene, CDR1 is KGHSH and CDR2 is LQKENI. In DNA form, the CDR3 reads TGTGCCAGCTCACCACTTAGGGAGGAAAAACTGTTTTTT. Its translation is CASSPLREEKLFF. The full variable domain, completed using reference TRBV18 and TRBJ1-4, is NAGVMQNPRHLVRRRGQEARLRCSPMKGHSHVYWYRQLPEEGLKFMVYLQKENIIDESGMPKERFSAEFPKEGPSILRIQQVVRGDSAAYFCASSPLREEKLFFGSGTQLSVL.

The rearrangement links TRBV5-1 to TRBJ2-7, with TRBD2 matching 14 bases. The germline CDR1 and CDR2 sequences are SGHRS and YFSETQ. V lost 2 bases, J lost 3 bases, and 7 bases stayed unmatched. The CDR3 length is 17 residues. The CDR3 nucleotides read TGCGCCAGCAGCTTCTCGACTAGCGGGGGGGAGCTCTACGAGCAGTACTTC. This sequence encodes CASSFSTSGGELYEQYF.

This clone occurred once. The V gene is TRBV14, the J gene TRBJ1-5; no clear D. Trimming cost V 5 bases and J 7 bases, with 12 bases left between them. Germline CDR1 reads SGHDN; CDR2 reads FVKESK. This CDR3 region has 13 residues. The CDR3 DNA follows: TGTGCCAGCAGCGCCCGTGGGGAGCAGCCCCAGCATTTT. The encoded protein is CASSARGEQPQHF. The full variable domain, rest sourced from reference TRBV14 and TRBJ1-5, is EAGVTQFPSHSVIEKGQTVTLRCDPISGHDNLYWYRRVMGKEIKFLLHFVKESKQDESGMPNNRFLAERTGGTYSTLKVQPAELEDSGVYFCASSARGEQPQHFGDGTRLSIL.